The 12 T cell receptor beta chains presented below share a single source sample, sequenced in a study of response to subunit inactivated influenza vaccine. TCRdb fed the RT-PCR reads into MiXCR, producing one record per CDR3 protein. The sample lists about 580,000 distinct CDR3 sequences, 14% seen once, with approximately 10% in the top ten. Sample: PBMCs from blood, taken about 11 days after vaccination. These receptor sequences come from a man aged 50-59 years who received an inactivated influenza vaccine.

This clonotype was seen more than once but under ten times. The genes are TRBV9 and TRBJ2-2, with D hard to call. CDR1 is SGDLS and CDR2 is YYNGEE in the germline V gene. The CDR3 is made up of 15 amino acids. Deletions cut 1 base from V and 0 bases from J, with 7 bases between. The CDR3 DNA is TGTGCCAGCAGCGTAAGGCCAACGAACACCGGGGAGCTGTTTTTT. Protein product: CASSVRPTNTGELFF.

This clonotype was seen more than once but under ten times. The V gene is TRBV7-6, the J gene TRBJ2-1; 12 positions agree with TRBD2. V trimming: 4 bases; J trimming: 7 bases; junction bases outside the gene matches: 5. CDR1 and CDR2 from the germline V gene are SGHVS and FNYEAQ. The length of the CDR3 is 15 residues. The CDR3 spells CASSYGLAGSNEQFF. The CDR3 bases are TGTGCCAGCAGCTATGGACTAGCGGGGTCAAATGAGCAGTTCTTC.

CDR3: CASSLQAVSTDTQYF. The CDR3 DNA sequence: TGTGCCAGCAGTTTACAAGCCGTTAGCACAGATACGCAGTATTTT. The chain carries TRBV12-3 or TRBV12-4 and TRBJ2-3; D is ambiguous. The V end was cut by 2 bases, the J end by 0 bases, with 9 bases between. The CDR3 is 15 amino acids.

This clonotype was counted only a few times. The chain carries TRBV20-1 and TRBJ2-2; D not certain. CDR3 size: 15 residues. V dropped 2 bases and J dropped 6 bases, with 16 bases sitting between them. Germline V gives CDR1 DFQATT, CDR2 SNEGSKA (reference sequence). The CDR3 nucleotides are TGCAGTGCTAGACCACGGGTGGTTACGGCCGGGGAGCTGTTTTTT. This translates into CSARPRVVTAGELFF.

This clonotype showed up many times. This rearrangement joins TRBV11-1 to TRBJ2-3; D not certain. Germline V gene sequence: CDR1 SGHAT, CDR2 FQDESV (reference sequence). This CDR3 is 12 amino acids long. V was pared by 5 bases and J by 7 bases, with 10 bases between. The CDR3 loop is CASSPSRNTQYF. Written as DNA, the CDR3 is TGTGCCAGCAGCCCATCTAGAAATACGCAGTATTTT.

This clonotype appeared a few times. This sequence joins TRBV6-2 or TRBV6-3 and TRBJ2-2, with a tentative D call TRBD2 (5 bases). This CDR3 contains 13 residues. Between the trimmed V and J ends, which lost 5 bases and 7 bases, there was a span of 11 bases. The germline V gene encodes CDR1 MNHEY and CDR2 SVGEGT. CDR3 nucleotide sequence: TGTGCCAGCAGTGGCGGGCTGGGCGGGGAGCTGTTTTTT. This translates into CASSGGLGGELFF.

This clonotype was recorded many times. The rearrangement uses TRBV29-1 and TRBJ2-5; D possibly corresponds to TRBD2 (5 bases). V was trimmed by 6 bases and J by 5 bases, leaving 13 bases between them. In germline, CDR1 is SQVTM, CDR2 ANQGSEA. The CDR3 has 12 residues. The CDR3, as DNA: TGCAGCGTCCAGCCGGGGATGGAGACCCAGTACTTC. This encodes CSVQPGMETQYF.

This clonotype has a handful of counts. This chain uses TRBV5-1 with TRBJ2-7, with 10 nucleotides matching TRBD2. V gave up 1 base and J gave up 5 bases; unmatched junction bases: 12. The CDR3 length is 17 residues. Per germline, CDR1 SGHRS and CDR2 YFSETQ. In DNA, the CDR3 is TGCGCCAGCAGCTTGTTGTCTTTAGCGGGAGGACCGGACGAGCAGTACTTC. It is translated as CASSLLSLAGGPDEQYF.

This clonotype was detected only a few times. The CDR3 sequence is CASSYSDRVDLRENIQYF. The CDR3 DNA reads TGTGCCAGCAGTTACTCCGACAGAGTCGACCTGAGGGAAAACATTCAGTACTTC. The V call is TRBV6-5, the J call TRBJ2-4; the D call may be TRBD1 or TRBD2 (5 bases each). Trimming shortened V by 0 bases and J by 5 bases, and 20 bases separated the two germline ends. There are 18 residues in the CDR3. The germline V gene encodes CDR1 MNHEY and CDR2 SVGAGI.

The V and J genes are TRBV4-3 and TRBJ1-5; 7 bases fit TRBD1. With 4 bases clipped from V and 6 bases from J, the junction kept 6 bases outside the gene matches. The CDR3 has 14 amino acids. Germline CDR1 is LGHNA and CDR2 is YSLEER. CDR3 nucleotides: TGCGCCAGCAGCCCGTCAAGGGGGCGTCAGCCCCAGCATTTT. Residues: CASSPSRGRQPQHF.

This clonotype showed up many times. The CDR3 nucleotides are TGCGCCAGCAGCCACAGGGACCGCACAGATACGCAGTATTTT. Amino acids: CASSHRDRTDTQYF. This chain connects TRBV5-1 to TRBJ2-3; tentatively, D is TRBD1 (6 bases). The CDR3 is made up of 14 amino acids. Germline V lookup: CDR1 SGHRS, CDR2 YFSETQ. V dropped 4 bases and J dropped 1 base, with 10 bases sitting between them.

CDR3 protein: CASSLRLAGYQETQYF. The CDR3 DNA is TGCGCCAGCAGCCTCAGACTAGCGGGGTATCAAGAGACCCAGTACTTC. This chain connects TRBV5-1 to TRBJ2-5; 11 bases map to TRBD2. The CDR3 consists of 16 residues. Germline V gene data show CDR1 as SGHRS and CDR2 as YFSETQ. Trimming at V came to 4 bases and at J to 2 bases, leaving 7 bases not matched to a gene.